The entry below gives a single TCR beta chain sequence along with its context. Original methodology: Amplification of reference gene primers provided the estimated nucleated cell counts. Generated by immunoSEQ multiplex PCR, the TCRdb table keeps only in-frame clones and is missing some. V, J and clone size derive from that table, while D and trimming were established from the DNA sequence. The sample consists of some 140,000 clones, around 83% of them appearing once. CDR1 and CDR2 from the germline V gene are SGDLS and YYNGEE. CDR3 length: 14 amino acids. V lost 4 bases and J lost 0; bases outside the gene matches: 4. This sample was taken from a study of blood T cell repertoires in COVID-19. Study-wide background: Acute-phase and convalescent COVID-19 samples originated in the United States, Italy and Spain. PBMCs, B-cell-depleted T cells, or T cells were the source of the cDNA or gDNA that made up the material.

The sequence came from a woman of 80 years or more with acute or convalescent COVID-19. The J gene is TRBJ2-7, the V gene TRBV9, with TRBD2 identical over 7 bases. The sample taken for sequencing was peripheral blood. The chain's CDR3 is CASSSGGTSYEQYF. The CDR3 DNA is TGTGCCAGCAGCTCGGGGGGAACCTCCTACGAGCAGTACTTC.